The next 19 T cell receptor beta chains were all read from a single sample in a study of shared clonotypes between healthy human individuals. The naive CD8 subset, CD45RO-negative cells positively selected for CCR7, excluded terminally differentiated effector memory CD45RA+ cells. This table comes from immunoSEQ multiplex PCR, and its TCRdb copy is limited to in-frame clones, with some not included. The repertoire holds about 2.1 million clones, with more than 85% as singletons. Sequences were obtained from naive CD8+ T cells from PBMCs. These receptors all come from a young man in good health. Some clones in this sample may be carry-over from other donors' samples.

The V call is TRBV28, the J call TRBJ2-3; possibly TRBD1 for D (5 bases). Germline V gene lookup returns CDR1 MDHEN and CDR2 SYDVKM. Trimming cost V 6 bases and J 1 base, with 14 bases left between them. The length of the CDR3 is 15 residues. CDR3 residues: CASRPGHYRTDTQYF. Written as DNA, the CDR3 is TGTGCCAGCAGACCCGGACACTACCGCACAGATACGCAGTATTTT.

This sequence joins TRBV7-9 and TRBJ2-3; possibly TRBD1 or TRBD2 for D (7 bases each). The CDR3 covers 16 residues. CDR1 and CDR2 (germline): SEHNR, FQNEAQ (reference sequence). The ends were cut back, 5 bases at V and 3 bases at J, with 18 bases in the middle. CDR3 protein: CASSPPGGTVTDTQYF. In DNA form, the CDR3 reads TGTGCCAGCAGCCCCCCCGGGGGGACAGTGACAGATACGCAGTATTTT.

The rearrangement joins TRBV27 to TRBJ2-1, with D unclear. The CDR3 contains 15 residues. Looked up from germline, CDR1 is MNHEY and CDR2 is SMNVEV (reference sequence). Trimming cost V 2 bases and J 4 bases, with 12 bases left between them. CDR3: CASSLGPGVYNEQFF. The CDR3, as DNA: TGTGCCAGCAGTTTAGGTCCTGGGGTATACAATGAGCAGTTCTTC.

The chain is built from TRBV7-3 and TRBJ2-3; D tentatively fits TRBD1 or TRBD2 (5 bases each). The V and J ends lost 1 base and 6 bases respectively, with 8 bases between them. Germline CDR1 is SGHTA and CDR2 is FQGTGA. CDR3 length: 13 residues. This CDR3 reads CASSLSWGDTQYF. CDR3 sequence (DNA): TGTGCCAGCAGCTTAAGCTGGGGGGATACGCAGTATTTT.

This chain uses TRBV19 with TRBJ2-1, with 7 bases that match TRBD2. V lost 2 bases to trimming and J lost 2 bases; unmatched junction nucleotides: 6. The CDR3 is made up of 16 amino acids. Germline V gene lookup returns CDR1 LNHDA and CDR2 SQIVND (reference sequence). The CDR3 bases are TGTGCCAGTAGTATAATCCGACTAGCAGCCTACAATGAGCAGTTCTTC. As protein: CASSIIRLAAYNEQFF.

This sequence joins TRBV9 and TRBJ2-2; TRBD1 aligns across 8 bases. The V segment lost 3 bases and the J segment 1 base; nucleotides outside the gene matches: 8. The CDR3 is made up of 17 amino acids. CDR1 and CDR2 (germline): SGDLS, YYNGEE. CDR3 DNA: TGTGCCAGCAGCGAGCCGACAGGGACAGGGAACACCGGGGAGCTGTTTTTT. It yields the protein CASSEPTGTGNTGELFF.

DNA of the CDR3: TGTGCCAGCAGTTATCTAGCGTCGAGCACAGATACGCAGTATTTT. It encodes CASSYLASSTDTQYF. The chain links TRBV9 to TRBJ2-3, with D maybe TRBD2 (6 bases). CDR1 is SGDLS and CDR2 is YYNGEE in the germline V gene. Trimming took off 5 bases at V and 0 bases at J, with 13 bases between the two ends. This CDR3 spans 15 amino acids.

V is TRBV10-3 and J is TRBJ2-7, with a tentative D call TRBD2 (6 bases). Trimming removed 6 bases at V and 3 bases at J, with 18 bases between. The germline gives CDR1 ENHRY, CDR2 SYGVKD. The CDR3 length is 15 residues. In DNA, the CDR3 is TGTGCCATCAGGGACCTCGAGCAGGGAGGCTACGAGCAGTACTTC. It yields the protein CAIRDLEQGGYEQYF.

V is TRBV10-3 and J is TRBJ1-6; possibly TRBD1 for D (6 bases). This CDR3 region has 12 residues. The germline gives CDR1 ENHRY, CDR2 SYGVKD. Trimming removed 6 bases from V and 13 bases from J, with 13 bases in between. CDR3 DNA sequence: TGTGCCATCAGGTCAGGGGAGTGGCCCCTCCACTTT. Encoded protein: CAIRSGEWPLHF.

With regard to this clone: Other nucleotide sequences in the sample specify the same CDR3. This chain joins TRBV9 and TRBJ1-3, with D uncertain. CDR1 and CDR2 from the germline V gene are SGDLS and YYNGEE. V was trimmed by 0 bases and J by 0 bases, leaving 7 bases between them. The CDR3 runs to 15 residues. The CDR3, as DNA: TGTGCCAGCAGCGTAGGTGGGAGCTCTGGAAACACCATATATTTT. Protein sequence: CASSVGGSSGNTIYF.

The V gene is TRBV2, the J gene TRBJ2-5; D remains unclear. Trimming removed 2 bases from V and 5 bases from J, with 6 bases in between. From germline, CDR1 is SNHLY and CDR2 FYNNEI. The CDR3 has 12 residues. CDR3 DNA: TGTGCCAGCAGTGAAAGCTGGGAGACCCAGTACTTC. It specifies CASSESWETQYF.

The gene calls are TRBV7-6 and TRBJ2-1; 11 bases match TRBD2. The V gene's germline CDR1 is SGHVS and CDR2 FNYEAQ. The CDR3 is made up of 18 amino acids. The V segment lost 0 bases and the J segment 4 bases; nucleotides outside the gene matches: 8. The CDR3 loop is CASSLASPGTSGYNEQFF. CDR3 bases: TGTGCCAGCAGCTTAGCATCCCCCGGGACTAGCGGTTACAATGAGCAGTTCTTC. The full variable domain, in which reference TRBV7-6 and TRBJ2-1 provide the parts outside the CDR3, is GAGVSQSPRYKVTKRGQDVALRCDPISGHVSLYWYRQALGQGPEFLTYFNYEAQQDKSGLPNDRFSAERPEGSISTLTIQRTEQRDSAMYRCASSLASPGTSGYNEQFFGPGTRLTVL.

The gene calls are TRBV6-6 and TRBJ2-3; D is undetermined. Germline V gene data show CDR1 as MNHNY and CDR2 as SVGAGI (reference sequence). The germline V and J ends were trimmed by 0 bases and 1 base, with 5 bases remaining between them. The CDR3 contains 14 residues. The CDR3 spells CASSYSARTDTQYF. CDR3 DNA sequence: TGTGCCAGCAGTTACTCGGCGCGCACAGATACGCAGTATTTT.

The chain joins TRBV19 to TRBJ2-7, with 7 bases aligning to TRBD1. Germline V gene sequence: CDR1 LNHDA, CDR2 SQIVND (reference sequence). The CDR3 is 14 residues long. Trimming at V came to 3 bases and at J to 4 bases, leaving 6 bases not matched to a gene. For the CDR3, the DNA is TGTGCCAGTAGTATCTTGACAGGGTCGTACGAGCAGTACTTC. Amino acid sequence: CASSILTGSYEQYF.

The chain employs TRBV6-5 and TRBJ2-7, with unresolved D. Germline values: CDR1 MNHEY, CDR2 SVGAGI. This CDR3 contains 15 residues. The germline V and J ends were trimmed by 5 bases and 3 bases, with 17 bases remaining between them. The CDR3 sequence: CASSTLPESHYEQYF. As DNA, the CDR3 is TGTGCCAGCAGTACCTTACCGGAATCCCACTACGAGCAGTACTTC.

This clone was detected only a few times. In nucleotides, the CDR3 is TGCGCCTCCTATGGAGTTAGGGCTGGCTACACCTTC. Translated: CASYGVRAGYTF. This chain uses TRBV4-1 with TRBJ1-2, with D unclear. Trimming left V 11 bases short and J 7 bases short, with 17 bases between. The germline V gene has CDR1 MGHRA and CDR2 YSYEKL. This CDR3 region has 12 residues.

In this sample, this clone turned up once. The chain carries TRBV28 and TRBJ2-5, with 9 bases that match TRBD2. V lost 3 bases to trimming and J lost 0 bases; unmatched junction nucleotides: 14. This CDR3 comprises 19 residues. The germline V gene encodes CDR1 MDHEN and CDR2 SYDVKM. The DNA of the CDR3 is TGTGCCAGCAGTTTCCCCGGGGCGGGAGGGCCGGGGTACCAAGAGACCCAGTACTTC. As protein: CASSFPGAGGPGYQETQYF.

This chain connects TRBV27 to TRBJ1-2, with D hard to call. The V end was cut by 6 bases, the J end by 4 bases, with 24 bases between. CDR3 length: 17 amino acids. CDR1 MNHEY and CDR2 SMNVEV come from the germline V gene (reference sequence). The CDR3 nucleotides read TGTGCCAGCAGCCGAACAACAACTCAAGTAGAGGCCTATGGCTACACCTTC. It encodes CASSRTTTQVEAYGYTF.

The chain employs TRBV27 and TRBJ2-7; D uncertain. Between the trimmed V and J ends, which lost 2 bases and 6 bases, there was a span of 17 bases. CDR1 and CDR2 (germline): MNHEY, SMNVEV (reference sequence). CDR3 length: 15 amino acids. CDR3 bases: TGTGCCAGCAGTTTAGAGTCCCCCCTAGTGGGCGAGCAGTACTTC. Translation: CASSLESPLVGEQYF.